This T cell receptor beta chain was identified in a study of Graves' ophthalmopathy and Graves' hyperthyroidism. In the study overall: Stable hyperthyroidism meant no progression to ophthalmopathy within 18 months of follow-up.

Amplifying from RNA transcripts, the study obtained TCR beta CDR3 regions. First-round RT-PCR with HTBI primers preceded a second-round multiplex PCR. TCRdb re-analysed the multiplex PCR reads in MiXCR, keeping a single row per CDR3 protein. The profile shows over a million distinct CDR3 sequences, about two fifths of them singletons. Hyperthyroidism patients had new diagnoses, durations under 2 months, and ages of 18 to 65. This clonotype was detected ten times or more. In germline, CDR1 is SQVTM, CDR2 ANQGSEA. V was pared by 8 bases and J by 7 bases, with 21 bases between. CDR3 size: 13 residues. This receptor was obtained from an adult man with Graves' hyperthyroidism. The rearrangement uses TRBV29-1 and TRBJ2-7; D is unclear. What was sequenced was peripheral blood or thyroid tissue (not recorded which). CDR3 in DNA: TGCAGCACGGTAACCCAAACCTTTGGGGAGCAGTACTTC. Translating gives CSTVTQTFGEQYF.